Listed below are T cell receptor beta chains from one sample, sequenced in a study of CD8 T cells in ankylosing spondylitis. In TCRdb, the 5' RACE reads were re-called with MiXCR into one record per CDR3 protein. The sample holds 200,000 to 300,000 distinct CDR3 sequences, 7% to 10% seen once. Sequencing was carried out using blood, either unsorted or a sorted T cell fraction (not recorded which). These receptor sequences come from a female donor with ankylosing spondylitis or in good health (not recorded which). Both conserved end residues are part of each CDR3. D genes are given only for firm matches. Clone sizes are given selectively: once, few, many, or a class where the clone is expanded.

TRBJ2-2 | TRBD1 | - | TRBV6-5 | CASKEGAERGELFF | TGTGCCAGCAAAGAGGGGGCAGAAAGGGGGGAGCTGTTTTTT
TRBJ2-7 | - | many | TRBV7-6 | CASSFGAKGGGNSYEQYF | TGTGCCAGCAGCTTTGGGGCCAAGGGGGGAGGGAACTCCTACGAGCAGTACTTC
TRBJ1-5 | - | few | TRBV7-2 | CASSLWGSNQPQHF | TGTGCCAGCAGCCTGTGGGGGAGCAATCAGCCCCAGCATTTT
TRBJ2-2 | - | many | TRBV10-3 | CATGLWTGELFF | TGTGCTACGGGCCTATGGACCGGGGAGCTGTTTTTT
TRBJ2-2 | TRBD2 | many | TRBV7-7 | CASSPGLAGTNTGELFF | TGTGCTAGCAGCCCAGGACTAGCGGGAACGAACACCGGGGAGCTGTTTTTT
TRBJ2-7 | - | few | TRBV30 | CAWSQQVYEQYF | TGTGCCTGGAGTCAACAGGTCTACGAGCAGTACTTC
TRBJ1-1 | - | many | TRBV29-1 | CSVEGRQYTEAFF | TGCAGCGTTGAAGGCAGACAGTACACTGAAGCTTTCTTT
TRBJ1-6 | - | many | TRBV6-1 | CATKPGSNSPLHF | TGTGCCACTAAACCAGGGAGTAATTCACCCCTCCACTTT
TRBJ2-5 | - | many | TRBV12-3/TRBV12-4 | CASSASLGGLEYF | TGTGCCAGCTCCGCCAGTCTTGGGGGGCTCGAGTACTTC
TRBJ1-1 | - | - | TRBV11-3 | CASSARGATEAFF | TGTGCCAGCAGCGCCAGGGGAGCCACTGAAGCTTTCTTT
TRBJ1-5 | - | - | TRBV6-2/TRBV6-3 | CASSPPGSNQPQHF | TGTGCCAGCAGCCCGCCAGGGAGCAATCAGCCCCAGCATTTT
TRBJ1-5 | - | many | TRBV18 | CASSPPFPQHF | TGTGCCAGCTCACCCCCCTTTCCCCAGCATTTT
TRBJ2-2 | TRBD2 | many | TRBV6-1 | CASSVSGSGELFF | TGTGCCAGCAGTGTTAGCGGGAGCGGGGAGCTGTTTTTT
TRBJ1-2 | - | many | TRBV2 | CASSDQGSYGYTF | TGTGCCAGCAGTGATCAGGGGAGCTATGGCTACACCTTC
TRBJ2-7 | TRBD2 | - | TRBV28 | CASCLAGADEQYF | TGTGCCAGCTGTCTAGCGGGAGCAGACGAGCAGTACTTC
TRBJ1-1 | - | many | TRBV10-3 | CAISEFLGGPMNTEAFF | TGTGCCATCAGTGAGTTCCTGGGGGGGCCGATGAACACTGAAGCTTTCTTT
TRBJ1-1 | - | many | TRBV10-3 | CAIREETEAFF | TGTGCCATCCGGGAGGAGACTGAAGCTTTCTTT
TRBJ1-2 | TRBD1 | many | TRBV2 | CASRGQNYGYTF | TGTGCCAGCAGGGGACAGAATTATGGCTACACCTTC
TRBJ2-3 | - | many | TRBV7-2 | CASTLMGGQADTQYF | TGTGCCAGCACCTTAATGGGGGGTCAGGCAGATACGCAGTATTTT
TRBJ2-1 | - | many | TRBV14 | CASSQVGGVEEQFF | TGTGCCAGCAGCCAAGTGGGGGGAGTAGAAGAGCAGTTCTTC
TRBJ1-1 | TRBD1 | many | TRBV7-2 | CASSLASGAGGTEAFF | TGTGCCAGCAGCTTAGCAAGCGGGGCAGGGGGCACTGAAGCTTTCTTT
TRBJ2-4 | - | many | TRBV27 | CASSKGGHQGYIQYF | TGTGCCAGCAGTAAGGGGGGACACCAAGGGTACATTCAGTACTTC
TRBJ2-1 | - | many | TRBV29-1 | CSVEAHSVNEQFF | TGCAGCGTTGAGGCCCATAGTGTCAATGAGCAGTTCTTC